This TCR beta chain was captured by sequencing in a study of human T cells and chemical hapten exposure. As for the study in general: TCR yields differed between samples (mainly from small differences in pooled library volume). Whole-study findings and limits: Healthy people's immune response may differ from that of the donors, who had alopecia.

This CDR3 contains 16 residues. With 5 bases clipped from V and 4 bases from J, the junction kept 6 bases outside the gene matches. CDR1 is SGHTA, CDR2 FQGNSA, per germline. On this clonotype: Antigen specificity is unknown.

Each CDR3 protein is one row after TCRdb ran MiXCR on the RACE reads. The profile shows some 200,000 distinct CDR3 sequences, around 24% of them singletons. Time point: patch test 1, 2 weeks after DPC sensitization. Regarding treatment: therapeutic diphenylcyclopropenone sensitization with weekly scalp DPC. This receptor was taken from a woman between 50 and 59 years old with alopecia areata. Some clones in this sample may be carry-over from other donors' samples. This chain uses TRBV7-2 with TRBJ2-7, with TRBD2 matching over 15 bases. The specimen comprised whole blood, sampled in connection with sensitization to the hapten diphenylcyclopropenone (DPC). The DNA of the CDR3 is TGTGCCAGCAGCACGGGACTAGCGGGAGGAGGGTACGAGCAGTACTTC. This codes for CASSTGLAGGGYEQYF.